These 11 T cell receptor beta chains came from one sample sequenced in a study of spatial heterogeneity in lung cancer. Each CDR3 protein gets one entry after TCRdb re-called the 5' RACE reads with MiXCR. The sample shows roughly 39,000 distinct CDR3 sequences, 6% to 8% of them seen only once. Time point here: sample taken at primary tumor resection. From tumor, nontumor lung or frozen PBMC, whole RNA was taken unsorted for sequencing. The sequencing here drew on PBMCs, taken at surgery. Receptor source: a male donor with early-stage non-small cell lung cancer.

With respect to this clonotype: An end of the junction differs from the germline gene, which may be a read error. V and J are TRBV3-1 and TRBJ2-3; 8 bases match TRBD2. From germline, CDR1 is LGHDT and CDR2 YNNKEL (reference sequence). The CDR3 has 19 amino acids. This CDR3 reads CTSSQDGVAGRSLTDTQYF. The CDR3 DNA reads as TGTACCAGCAGCCAAGATGGAGTAGCGGGGCGGTCCCTCACAGATACGCAGTATTTT.

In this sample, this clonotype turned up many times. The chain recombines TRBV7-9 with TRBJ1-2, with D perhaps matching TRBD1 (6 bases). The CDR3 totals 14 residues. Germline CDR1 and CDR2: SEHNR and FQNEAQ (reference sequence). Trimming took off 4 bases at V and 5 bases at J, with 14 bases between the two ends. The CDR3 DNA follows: TGTGCCAGCAGCTCCGACAGGAACTTTTATGGCTACACCTTC. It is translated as CASSSDRNFYGYTF.

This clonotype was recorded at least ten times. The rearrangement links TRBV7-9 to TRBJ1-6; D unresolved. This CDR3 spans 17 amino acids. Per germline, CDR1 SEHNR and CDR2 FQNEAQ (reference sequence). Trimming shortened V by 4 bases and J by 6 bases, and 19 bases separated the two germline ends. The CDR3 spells CASSSHDMDGSNSPLHF. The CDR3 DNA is TGTGCCAGCAGCTCTCACGACATGGACGGAAGTAATTCACCCCTCCACTTT.

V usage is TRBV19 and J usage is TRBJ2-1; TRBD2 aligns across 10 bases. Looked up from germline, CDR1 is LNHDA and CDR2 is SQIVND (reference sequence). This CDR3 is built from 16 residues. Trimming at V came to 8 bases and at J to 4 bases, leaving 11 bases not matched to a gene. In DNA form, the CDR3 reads TGTGCCAGTCGGGGTAGCGGGAGGTCACTTTACAATGAGCAGTTCTTC. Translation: CASRGSGRSLYNEQFF.

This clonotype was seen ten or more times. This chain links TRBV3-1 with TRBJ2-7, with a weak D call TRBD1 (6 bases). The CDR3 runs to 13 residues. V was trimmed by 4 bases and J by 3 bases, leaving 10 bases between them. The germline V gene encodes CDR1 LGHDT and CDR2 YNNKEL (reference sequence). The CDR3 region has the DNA TGTGCCAGCAGCCCTCCGGGACACTACGAGCAGTACTTC. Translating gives CASSPPGHYEQYF.

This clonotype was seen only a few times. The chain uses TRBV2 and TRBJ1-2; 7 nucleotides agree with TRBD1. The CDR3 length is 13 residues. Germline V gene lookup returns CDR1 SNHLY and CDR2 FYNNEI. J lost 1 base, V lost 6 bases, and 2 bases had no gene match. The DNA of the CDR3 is TGTGCCAGCAGGGGGGACAGTAACTATGGCTACACCTTC. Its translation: CASRGDSNYGYTF.

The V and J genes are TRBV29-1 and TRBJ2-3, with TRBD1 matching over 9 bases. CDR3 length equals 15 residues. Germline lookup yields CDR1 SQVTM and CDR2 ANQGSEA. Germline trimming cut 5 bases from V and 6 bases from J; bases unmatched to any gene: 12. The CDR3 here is CSVWTGEHMGDTQYF. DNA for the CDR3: TGCAGCGTTTGGACAGGGGAACATATGGGGGATACGCAGTATTTT.

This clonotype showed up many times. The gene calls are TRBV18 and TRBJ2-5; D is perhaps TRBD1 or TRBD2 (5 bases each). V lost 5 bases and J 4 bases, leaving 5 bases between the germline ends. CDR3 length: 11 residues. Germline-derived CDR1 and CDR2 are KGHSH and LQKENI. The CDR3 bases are TGTGCCAGCTCAGGGGGAGAGACCCAGTACTTC. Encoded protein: CASSGGETQYF.

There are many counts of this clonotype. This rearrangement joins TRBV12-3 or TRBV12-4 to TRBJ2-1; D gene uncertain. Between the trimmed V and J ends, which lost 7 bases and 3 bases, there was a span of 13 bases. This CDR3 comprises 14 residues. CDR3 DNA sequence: TGTGCCAGCACCCCCCAGCATTTCTACAATGAGCAGTTCTTC. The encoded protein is CASTPQHFYNEQFF.

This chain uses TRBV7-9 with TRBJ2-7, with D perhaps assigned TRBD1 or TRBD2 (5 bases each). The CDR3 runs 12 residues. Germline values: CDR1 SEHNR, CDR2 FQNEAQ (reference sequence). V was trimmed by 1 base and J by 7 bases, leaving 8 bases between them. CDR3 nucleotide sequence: TGTGCCAGCAGCTTAGAAGGGACGGAGCAGTACTTC. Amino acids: CASSLEGTEQYF.

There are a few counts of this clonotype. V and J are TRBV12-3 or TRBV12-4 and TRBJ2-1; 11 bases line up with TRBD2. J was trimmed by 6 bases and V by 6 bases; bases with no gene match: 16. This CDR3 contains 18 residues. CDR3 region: CASSPGNPRLAGFNEQFF. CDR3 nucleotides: TGTGCCAGCAGCCCGGGAAATCCTCGACTAGCGGGATTCAATGAGCAGTTCTTC.